The rows below give T cell receptor beta chains drawn from one sample of a study of T cells in Graves' hyperthyroidism and ophthalmopathy. TCRdb re-derived calls from the multiplex PCR reads in MiXCR, one entry per CDR3 protein. In the table there are 500,000 to 800,000 distinct CDR3 sequences, about 45% of which are singletons. Sequencing was done on a sample of peripheral blood or thyroid tissue (not recorded which). These receptors all come from an adult man with Graves' disease, either hyperthyroidism or ophthalmopathy (not recorded which). Each CDR3 is given with its conserved first and last residue. The order of the fields is V gene, D gene, clone size, J gene, CDR3 DNA, CDR3 protein. D genes are given only for firm matches. A clone size is listed for some rows: how often the clone was seen (once, few, many), or a class if it is expanded.

TRBV5-6,.,once,TRBJ1-2,TGTGCCAGCAGCCCGGGAGACTATGTGGGCTACACCTTC,CASSPGDYVGYTF
TRBV6-4,.,.,TRBJ1-1,TGTGCCAGCAGTGATACGGTGGTCACTGAAGCTTTCTTT,CASSDTVVTEAFF
TRBV20-1,TRBD2,.,TRBJ2-7,TGCAGTGCTAGTCCCGGGACTAGCGGGGCTTACGAGCAGTACTTC,CSASPGTSGAYEQYF
TRBV5-1,.,.,TRBJ1-5,TGTGCCAGCAGCTGGCAGGGCAATCAGCCCCAGCATTTT,CASSWQGNQPQHF
TRBV7-1,.,.,TRBJ2-7,TGTGCCAGCAGCGTCACCCCGAGCTCCTCCGAGCAGTACTTC,CASSVTPSSSEQYF
TRBV20-1,TRBD2,many,TRBJ2-7,TGCAGTGCTAGCCCCGCCCTAGCGGGAGGAACCTACGAGCAGTACTTC,CSASPALAGGTYEQYF
TRBV20-1,TRBD1,few,TRBJ1-5,TGCAGTGCTTTGGACAGGCTTAGCAATCAGCCCCAGCATTTT,CSALDRLSNQPQHF
TRBV20-1,TRBD2,.,TRBJ2-7,TGCAGTGCTTTTCCGCGGGGGGGCTACGAGCAGTACTTC,CSAFPRGGYEQYF
TRBV4-3,.,.,TRBJ1-3,TGCGCCAGCAGCCAAGCGTTCGGTCGCTCTGGAAACACCATATATTTT,CASSQAFGRSGNTIYF
TRBV2,.,many,TRBJ1-2,TGTGCCAGCAGTGACAGCATTAACTATGGCTACACCTTC,CASSDSINYGYTF
TRBV12-3/TRBV12-4,.,few,TRBJ2-2,TGTGCCAGCAGTCAAACCGGGACCGGGGAGCTGTTTTTT,CASSQTGTGELFF
TRBV10-3,.,.,TRBJ1-5,TGTGCCATCAGTGAGACGGGACTACCGCGGCATTTT,CAISETGLPRHF
TRBV15,TRBD1,.,TRBJ1-5,TGTGCCACCAGCAGCCGGGACAGGGTCTATCAGCCCCAGCATTTT,CATSSRDRVYQPQHF
TRBV7-9,TRBD1,.,TRBJ2-7,TGTGCCAGCAGCCCACCGGACAGGGTCGAGCAGTACTTC,CASSPPDRVEQYF
TRBV10-3,.,.,TRBJ2-7,TGTGCCATCAGCTCCCAGGGCGCGGAATACGAGCAGTACTTC,CAISSQGAEYEQYF
TRBV7-8,.,many,TRBJ1-4,TGTGCCAGCAGGGTAGGGATATTGGATGAAAAACTGTTTTTT,CASRVGILDEKLFF
TRBV7-2,.,.,TRBJ2-5,TGTGCCAGCAGCTCCTCCCCCCAGGGATGGGGAGAGACCCAGTACTTC,CASSSSPQGWGETQYF
TRBV10-1,TRBD2,.,TRBJ2-7,TGCGCCAGCAGCATGACTAGCGGGAGCTCCTACGAGCAGTACTTC,CASSMTSGSSYEQYF
TRBV30,TRBD1,.,TRBJ2-7,TGTGCCTCGGACAGGATAGGGTACGAGCAGTACTTC,CASDRIGYEQYF
TRBV12-3/TRBV12-4,TRBD2,many,TRBJ2-5,TGTGCCAGCAGTACTAGCGGGATCCAAGAGACCCAGTACTTC,CASSTSGIQETQYF
TRBV9,.,.,TRBJ1-1,TGTGCCAGCAGCGTAGGGCCTGGGGGAGCTGAAGCTTTCTTT,CASSVGPGGAEAFF
TRBV28,.,.,TRBJ1-2,TGTGCCAGCTCCAAGGGGGGGTATGGCTACACCTTC,CASSKGGYGYTF
TRBV6-6,.,.,TRBJ2-7,TGTGCCAGCAGTGAACCGGGGGCAGACTACGAGCAGTACTTC,CASSEPGADYEQYF
TRBV29-1,.,.,TRBJ2-6,TGCAGCGTGAAGACAGCGAGGGGCACTGGGGCCAACGTCCTGACTTTC,CSVKTARGTGANVLTF
TRBV6-2/TRBV6-3,.,.,TRBJ1-4,TGTGCCAGCGGACGAATTGCAACTAATGAAAAACTGTTTTTT,CASGRIATNEKLFF